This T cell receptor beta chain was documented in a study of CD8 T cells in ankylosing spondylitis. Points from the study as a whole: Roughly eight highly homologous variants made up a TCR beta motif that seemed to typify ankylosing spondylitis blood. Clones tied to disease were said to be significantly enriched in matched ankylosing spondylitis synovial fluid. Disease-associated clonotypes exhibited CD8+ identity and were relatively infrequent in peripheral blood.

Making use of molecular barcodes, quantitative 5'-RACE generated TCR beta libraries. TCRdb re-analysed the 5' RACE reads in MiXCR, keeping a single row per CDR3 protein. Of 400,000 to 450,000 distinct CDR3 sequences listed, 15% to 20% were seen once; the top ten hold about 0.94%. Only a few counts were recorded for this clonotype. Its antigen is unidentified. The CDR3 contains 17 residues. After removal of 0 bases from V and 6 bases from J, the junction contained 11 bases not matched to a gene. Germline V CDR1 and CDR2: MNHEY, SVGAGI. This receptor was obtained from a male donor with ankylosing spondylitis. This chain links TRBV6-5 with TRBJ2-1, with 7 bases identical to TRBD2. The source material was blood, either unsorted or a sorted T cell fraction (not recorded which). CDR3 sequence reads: CASSYSLNREEGNEQFF. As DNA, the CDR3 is TGTGCCAGCAGTTACTCGTTAAACCGGGAGGAGGGCAATGAGCAGTTCTTC.